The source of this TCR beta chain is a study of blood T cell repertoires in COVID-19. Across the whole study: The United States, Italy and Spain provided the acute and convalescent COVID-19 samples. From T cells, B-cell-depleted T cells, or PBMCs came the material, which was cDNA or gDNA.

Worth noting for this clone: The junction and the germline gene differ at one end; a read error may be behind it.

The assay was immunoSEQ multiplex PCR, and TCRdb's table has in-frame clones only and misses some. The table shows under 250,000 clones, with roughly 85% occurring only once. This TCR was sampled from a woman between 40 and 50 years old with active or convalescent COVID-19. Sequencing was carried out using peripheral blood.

CDR3 residues: CASREAGSSYNEQFF. CDR3 sequence (DNA): TGTGCCAGCAGAGAAGCGGGGAGCTCCTACAATGAGCAGTTCTTC. The V gene is TRBV6-1, the J gene TRBJ2-1; 7 bases align to TRBD2. The germline gives CDR1 MNHNS, CDR2 SASEGT. The CDR3 runs to 15 residues.